The 14 T cell receptor beta chains listed next were all sequenced from one sample in a study of graft-versus-host responses after intestinal transplantation. Some clones are missing from TCRdb's copy, which holds only in-frame ones; the method was immunoSEQ multiplex PCR. Seen here are about 18,000 clones, over 35% observed once, and the top ten hold about 0.95%. The material was alloreactive CD4+ T cells from a mixed lymphocyte reaction culture, obtained before intestinal transplant. Documented subset: CFSE-low proliferating T cells sorted from roughly 6-day pre-transplant mixed lymphocyte reaction (GvH or HvG direction). These receptors all stem from a human patient who received an intestinal transplant.

This clone was seen a handful of times. This chain connects TRBV4-2 to TRBJ2-3, with D perhaps TRBD1 (5 bases). The V gene lost 0 bases and the J gene lost 5 bases, with 12 bases spanning the gap. This CDR3 spans 15 amino acids. From germline, CDR1 is LGHNA and CDR2 YNFKEQ. The CDR3 DNA reads TGTGCCAGCAGCCAAGATCTCCTAGGGGTAGATACGCAGTATTTT. Its translation: CASSQDLLGVDTQYF.

This chain links TRBV11-2 with TRBJ2-6; 7 bases are shared with TRBD1. CDR1 and CDR2 from the germline V gene are SGHAT and FQNNGV. Unmatched junction bases numbered 11, after V lost 3 bases and J lost 0 bases. The CDR3 contains 19 residues. CDR3 in DNA: TGTGCCAGCAGCTTCCACACCGGGACAGCAAGCTCTGGGGCCAACGTCCTGACTTTC. Its translation is CASSFHTGTASSGANVLTF.

This chain joins TRBV6-5 and TRBJ1-6, with no clear D. This CDR3 region has 13 residues. Germline loops: CDR1 MNHEY, CDR2 SVGAGI. V shed 5 bases and J shed 11 bases, with 13 bases lying between them. The CDR3 is CASSERFTTPLHF. CDR3 nucleotides: TGTGCCAGCAGTGAAAGGTTTACGACACCCCTCCACTTT.

This clone was observed a handful of times. The chain uses TRBV7-8 and TRBJ2-1; maybe TRBD1 (7 bases). From germline, CDR1 is SGHVS and CDR2 FQNEAQ. This CDR3 has 15 amino acids. V was shortened by 8 bases and J by 4 bases, with 18 bases between the two germline ends. The CDR3 loop reads CASDLGGTVYNEQFF. The CDR3 region has the DNA TGTGCCAGCGACCTAGGAGGGACAGTTTACAATGAGCAGTTCTTC.

This clone was seen a few times. The rearrangement uses TRBV13 and TRBJ2-1; D uncertain. The CDR3 is 13 residues long. V was trimmed by 5 bases and J by 8 bases, leaving 13 bases between them. Germline values: CDR1 PRHDT, CDR2 FYEKMQ (reference sequence). The CDR3 loop is CASSPRRAYEQFF. Here the CDR3 DNA reads TGTGCCAGCAGCCCAAGACGGGCTTATGAGCAGTTCTTC.

The chain recombines TRBV7-8 with TRBJ2-1; D is uncertain. Per germline, CDR1 SGHVS and CDR2 FQNEAQ. This CDR3 contains 12 residues. Trimming left V 6 bases short and J 6 bases short, with 9 bases between. The CDR3 DNA reads TGTGCCAGCAGTCAGGTCTCCAATGAGCAGTTCTTC. It codes for CASSQVSNEQFF. Full variable domain (missing parts from reference TRBV7-8 and TRBJ2-1): GAGVSQSPRYKVAKRGQDVALRCDPISGHVSLFWYQQALGQGPEFLTYFQNEAQLDKSGLPSDRFFAERPEGSVSTLKIQRTQQEDSAVYLCASSQVSNEQFFGPGTRLTVL.

V gene TRBV5-6 combines with J gene TRBJ2-7; D is possibly TRBD2 (5 bases). The CDR3 covers 14 residues. The V gene lost 0 bases and the J gene lost 2 bases, with 9 bases spanning the gap. Per germline, CDR1 SGHDT and CDR2 YYEEEE. CDR3 sequence (DNA): TGTGCCAGCAGCTTGGTCGGGAATACCTACGAGCAGTACTTC. It encodes CASSLVGNTYEQYF.

In its sample, this clone was seen a few times. For the CDR3, the DNA is TGTGCCTGGAGTGTACTCCGCACCGGGGAGCTGTTTTTT. Protein sequence: CAWSVLRTGELFF. The gene calls are TRBV30 and TRBJ2-2, with D uncertain. This CDR3 region has 13 residues. Trimming removed 0 bases at V and 4 bases at J, with 6 bases between. CDR1 is GTSNPN, CDR2 SVGIG, per germline (reference sequence).

The chain couples TRBV6-5 to TRBJ1-1, with 9 bases aligning to TRBD1. Germline CDR1 MNHEY, CDR2 SVGAGI. The CDR3 length is 13 residues. V lost 7 bases, J lost 5 bases, and 5 bases stayed unmatched. CDR3 loop: CASKGQGRTEAFF. The CDR3 nucleotides are TGTGCCAGCAAAGGACAGGGGAGGACTGAAGCTTTCTTT.

The CDR3 loop reads CASSYMAQGYGYTF. In DNA form, the CDR3 reads TGTGCCAGCAGTTACATGGCCCAGGGGTATGGCTACACCTTC. The V and J genes are TRBV6-5 and TRBJ1-2; D is perhaps TRBD1 (6 bases). The germline V gene has CDR1 MNHEY and CDR2 SVGAGI. The CDR3 totals 14 residues. Trimming cost V 2 bases and J 5 bases, with 12 bases left between them.

V and J are TRBV15 and TRBJ2-7, with TRBD2 matching 8 bases. The CDR3 has 16 residues. CDR1 and CDR2 from the germline V gene are LNHNV and YYDKDF (reference sequence). The J segment lost 2 bases and the V segment lost 5 bases, leaving 11 bases of the junction unmatched. The CDR3 DNA follows: TGTGCCACCAGCGGGGGTAGCGGGGTAAGACCCTACGAGCAGTACTTC. Translated, it gives CATSGGSGVRPYEQYF.

V usage is TRBV7-6 and J usage is TRBJ1-1; D gene uncertain. In germline, CDR1 is SGHVS, CDR2 FNYEAQ. The ends were cut back, 1 base at V and 0 bases at J, with 6 bases in the middle. The CDR3 has 14 residues. This CDR3 is CASSLGVLNTEAFF. CDR3 DNA: TGTGCCAGCAGCTTAGGGGTTTTGAACACTGAAGCTTTCTTT. Full variable domain (remainder filled in from reference TRBV7-6 and TRBJ1-1): GAGVSQSPRYKVTKRGQDVALRCDPISGHVSLYWYRQALGQGPEFLTYFNYEAQQDKSGLPNDRFSAERPEGSISTLTIQRTEQRDSAMYRCASSLGVLNTEAFFGQGTRLTVV.

V and J are TRBV27 and TRBJ1-5, with 7 bases lining up with TRBD1. Trimming removed 3 bases from V and 6 bases from J; junction bases left unmatched: 8. The CDR3 is 15 amino acids. Germline-derived CDR1 and CDR2 are MNHEY and SMNVEV (reference sequence). In DNA form, the CDR3 reads TGTGCCAGCAGTTTGATAGGGGGCTTCGGTCAGCCCCAGCATTTT. Protein: CASSLIGGFGQPQHF.

The genes are TRBV19 and TRBJ1-1; unclear D gene. The CDR3 spans 15 residues. V was clipped by 4 bases and J by 4 bases, with 16 bases between them. Germline CDR1 reads LNHDA; CDR2 reads SQIVND (reference sequence). CDR3 nucleotides: TGTGCCAGTAGTACCCAGGCCCGGACCGGCACTGAAGCTTTCTTT. The encoded protein is CASSTQARTGTEAFF.